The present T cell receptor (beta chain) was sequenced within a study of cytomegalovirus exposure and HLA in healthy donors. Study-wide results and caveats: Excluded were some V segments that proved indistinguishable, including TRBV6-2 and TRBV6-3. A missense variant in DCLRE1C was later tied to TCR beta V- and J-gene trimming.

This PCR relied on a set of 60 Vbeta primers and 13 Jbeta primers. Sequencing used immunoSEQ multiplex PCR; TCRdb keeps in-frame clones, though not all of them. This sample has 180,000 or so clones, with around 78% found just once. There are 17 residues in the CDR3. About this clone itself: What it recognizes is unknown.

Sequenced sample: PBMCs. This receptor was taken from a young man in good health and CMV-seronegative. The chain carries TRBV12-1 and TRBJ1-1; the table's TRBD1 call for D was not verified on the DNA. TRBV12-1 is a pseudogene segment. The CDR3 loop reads CASSCLRTDECNTEAFF. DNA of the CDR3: TGTGCCAGCAGCTGTTTACGGACAGACGAGTGTAACACTGAAGCTTTCTTT.